This passage covers 29 T cell receptor beta chains from one sample sequenced in a study of blood T cell repertoires in COVID-19. Clones were read by immunoSEQ multiplex PCR, and TCRdb kept only the in-frame ones, dropping some. Of hundreds of thousands of clones listed, more than 80% are singletons. Sequenced sample: peripheral blood. The receptors were gathered from a woman aged 25 to 39 with active or convalescent COVID-19.

This rearrangement joins TRBV5-4 to TRBJ2-7, with D uncertain. This CDR3 has 15 amino acids. V lost 0 bases to trimming and J lost 3 bases, with 13 bases between them. The germline gives CDR1 SGHNT, CDR2 YYREEE (reference sequence). CDR3 protein: CASSLDQVSNYEQYF. The CDR3 DNA is TGTGCCAGCAGCTTGGATCAGGTCTCTAACTACGAGCAGTACTTC.

V usage is TRBV3-1 (or the pseudogene TRBV3-2) and J usage is TRBJ1-1; 7 bases are shared with TRBD1. CDR1 LGHDT and CDR2 YNNKEL come from the germline V gene (reference sequence). The trim removed 0 bases at V and 7 bases at J, leaving 8 bases unmatched. The CDR3 loop spans 15 amino acids. DNA of the CDR3: TGTGCCAGCAGCCAAGATGGGTACAGGGGTAATGAAGCTTTCTTT. Amino acids: CASSQDGYRGNEAFF.

V gene TRBV4-1 combines with J gene TRBJ1-5; no clear D gene. The germline V gene has CDR1 MGHRA and CDR2 YSYEKL. There are 16 residues in the CDR3. Deletions cut 0 bases from V and 3 bases from J, with 12 bases between. CDR3 sequence (DNA): TGCGCCAGCAGCCAAGAACCCGCGGGAAACAATCAGCCCCAGCATTTT. Encoded protein: CASSQEPAGNNQPQHF.

This clone turned up a few times. This chain uses TRBV6-5 with TRBJ1-2, with a possible D match to TRBD1 (6 bases). From germline, CDR1 is MNHEY and CDR2 SVGAGI. Trimming removed 6 bases at V and 8 bases at J, with 22 bases between. The CDR3 loop spans 15 amino acids. CDR3 amino acids: CASSPRQDTGWGYTF. CDR3 nucleotides: TGTGCCAGCAGCCCACGACAGGATACGGGTTGGGGCTACACCTTC.

This clone is a singleton in its sample. The V call is TRBV3-1 (or the pseudogene TRBV3-2), the J call TRBJ2-7; tentatively, D is TRBD2 (6 bases). Between the trimmed V and J ends, which lost 4 bases and 4 bases, there was a span of 11 bases. Germline CDR1 LGHDT, CDR2 YNNKEL (reference sequence). The CDR3 loop spans 13 amino acids. This CDR3 is CASSLPGGYEQYF. In DNA form, the CDR3 reads TGTGCCAGCAGCCTCCCCGGGGGATACGAGCAGTACTTC.

The genes are TRBV7-7 and TRBJ2-5, with TRBD2 identical over 10 bases. This CDR3 has 19 amino acids. Unmatched junction bases numbered 18, after V lost 3 bases and J lost 5 bases. The germline V gene has CDR1 SSHAT and CDR2 FNYEAQ (reference sequence). This CDR3 reads CASSFIPPISGGKVETQYF. The CDR3 DNA follows: TGTGCCAGCAGCTTTATTCCCCCAATTAGCGGGGGGAAGGTGGAGACCCAGTACTTC.

The chain links TRBV5-6 to TRBJ1-4; tentative D call: TRBD1 (6 bases). The CDR3 is 13 residues long. The germline gives CDR1 SGHDT, CDR2 YYEEEE. The germline V and J ends were trimmed by 6 bases and 8 bases, with 14 bases remaining between them. DNA for the CDR3: TGTGCCAGCATACTACAGGGCGAAGAAAAACTGTTTTTT. It specifies CASILQGEEKLFF.

This sequence joins TRBV6-4 and TRBJ2-5, with 7 nucleotides matching TRBD1. This CDR3 comprises 13 residues. Per germline, CDR1 MRHNA and CDR2 SNTAGT. Unmatched junction bases numbered 2, after V lost 6 bases and J lost 1 base. CDR3 DNA: TGTGCCAGCAGCCGGGACAGCCAAGAGACCCAGTACTTC. Translation gives CASSRDSQETQYF.

The rearrangement links TRBV5-1 to TRBJ2-1, with a tentative D call TRBD1 (6 bases). CDR3 length: 15 residues. Germline V gives CDR1 SGHRS, CDR2 YFSETQ. With 4 bases removed from V and 5 bases from J, the gap between germline ends came to 16 bases. For the CDR3, the DNA is TGCGCCAGCAGCCTCCTCAGGACAGCAAACAATGAGCAGTTCTTC. This encodes CASSLLRTANNEQFF. The variable domain in full, completed from reference TRBV5-1 and TRBJ2-1, reads KAGVTQTPRYLIKTRGQQVTLSCSPISGHRSVSWYQQTPGQGLQFLFEYFSETQRNKGNFPGRFSGRQFSNSRSEMNVSTLELGDSALYLCASSLLRTANNEQFFGPGTRLTVL.

V and J are TRBV28 and TRBJ1-1; D gene ambiguous. Trimming cost V 7 bases and J 6 bases, with 6 bases left between them. The CDR3 has 10 residues. In germline, CDR1 is MDHEN, CDR2 SYDVKM. The CDR3 sequence is CASKSAEAFF. DNA of the CDR3: TGTGCCAGCAAATCGGCTGAAGCTTTCTTT.

The chain has TRBV19 and TRBJ1-2; a possible D gene is TRBD1 (6 bases). Trimming pared 6 bases from V and 4 bases from J, leaving 15 bases between. CDR1 is LNHDA and CDR2 is SQIVND in the germline V gene (reference sequence). The CDR3 is made up of 14 amino acids. In DNA form, the CDR3 reads TGTGCCAGTAGCCGTCTACAGGGCATCTATGGCTACACCTTC. This encodes CASSRLQGIYGYTF. The whole variable domain, filled in from reference TRBV19 and TRBJ1-2, reads DGGITQSPKYLFRKEGQNVTLSCEQNLNHDAMYWYRQDPGQGLRLIYYSQIVNDFQKGDIAEGYSVSREKKESFPLTVTSAQKNPTAFYLCASSRLQGIYGYTFGSGTRLTVV.

CDR3 residues: CASSFASSYNEQFF. CDR3 nucleotide sequence: TGTGCCAGCAGCTTCGCTAGCTCGTACAATGAGCAGTTCTTC. The rearrangement joins TRBV7-9 to TRBJ2-1; TRBD2 might be the D (5 bases). The germline V gene encodes CDR1 SEHNR and CDR2 FQNEAQ (reference sequence). This CDR3 region has 14 residues. The V and J ends lost 3 bases and 4 bases respectively, with 10 bases between them.

The V gene is TRBV12-3 or TRBV12-4, the J gene TRBJ2-6; no firm D call. The V and J ends lost 7 bases and 3 bases respectively, with 7 bases between them. The CDR3 totals 13 residues. The CDR3 loop reads CASTVSGANVLTF. DNA for the CDR3: TGTGCCAGCACTGTGAGTGGGGCCAACGTCCTGACTTTC.

The J gene is TRBJ2-3, the V gene TRBV5-1; 10 bases are a match to TRBD2. The CDR3 extends over 16 amino acids. In germline, CDR1 is SGHRS, CDR2 YFSETQ. Trimming at V came to 4 bases and at J to 6 bases, leaving 11 bases not matched to a gene. The DNA for the CDR3 is TGCGCCAGCAGCCGCTCTCTAGCGGGGGATTCGGATACGCAGTATTTT. Amino acid sequence: CASSRSLAGDSDTQYF.

The chain has TRBV27 and TRBJ1-2, with TRBD1 matching 10 bases. The ends lost 6 bases at V and 6 bases at J; junction bases unmatched: 4. CDR3 length: 13 residues. Germline V CDR1 and CDR2: MNHEY, SMNVEV (reference sequence). This CDR3 is CASSPTGGHGYTF. In DNA form, the CDR3 reads TGTGCCAGCAGCCCGACAGGGGGCCATGGCTACACCTTC.

V is TRBV6-5 and J is TRBJ2-3; no clear D. CDR1 MNHEY and CDR2 SVGAGI come from the germline V gene. The CDR3 extends over 15 amino acids. Between the trimmed V and J ends, which lost 5 bases and 1 base, there was a span of 13 bases. The CDR3 protein is CASSKNPSGTDTQYF. The CDR3, as DNA: TGTGCCAGCAGTAAGAACCCCAGCGGCACAGATACGCAGTATTTT.

The rearrangement uses TRBV7-9 and TRBJ1-6, with D possibly matching TRBD1 (6 bases). Between the trimmed V and J ends, which lost 6 bases and 0 bases, there was a span of 21 bases. The CDR3 runs to 19 residues. Germline lookup yields CDR1 SEHNR and CDR2 FQNEAQ (reference sequence). CDR3 nucleotides: TGTGCCAGCAGAACCAATACAGGGAGCGGCAGCTCCTATAATTCACCCCTCCACTTT. This translates into CASRTNTGSGSSYNSPLHF.

The V and J genes are TRBV2 and TRBJ2-1, with 12 bases lining up with TRBD2. From germline, CDR1 is SNHLY and CDR2 FYNNEI. V shed 5 bases and J 8 bases; nucleotides not matched to a gene: 4. The length of the CDR3 is 14 residues. The CDR3 sequence is CASSTSGGWDEQFF. The CDR3 bases are TGTGCCAGCAGTACTAGCGGGGGGTGGGATGAGCAGTTCTTC.

The chain has TRBV18 and TRBJ2-7, with 7 nucleotides matching TRBD1. The germline V gene has CDR1 KGHSH and CDR2 LQKENI. The CDR3 totals 12 residues. Trimming removed 3 bases from V and 5 bases from J; junction bases left unmatched: 1. CDR3 amino acids: CASSPQGDEQYF. The CDR3 region has the DNA TGTGCCAGCTCACCTCAGGGGGACGAGCAGTACTTC. Complete variable domain (other parts from reference TRBV18 and TRBJ2-7): NAGVMQNPRHLVRRRGQEARLRCSPMKGHSHVYWYRQLPEEGLKFMVYLQKENIIDESGMPKERFSAEFPKEGPSILRIQQVVRGDSAAYFCASSPQGDEQYFGPGTRLTVT.

The chain recombines TRBV23-1 with TRBJ1-2; 8 bases align to TRBD1. TRBV23-1 is marked as an open reading frame, function uncertain. V shed 6 bases and J 5 bases; nucleotides not matched to a gene: 5. The CDR3 contains 13 residues. The CDR3 DNA follows: TGCGCCAGCAGACCGGACAGGGAGTATGGCTACACCTTC. It specifies CASRPDREYGYTF.

This chain links TRBV7-2 with TRBJ2-1, with D perhaps matching TRBD2 (7 bases). The CDR3 contains 13 residues. Trimming pared 1 base from V and 12 bases from J, leaving 13 bases between. Per germline, CDR1 SGHTA and CDR2 FQGNSA. The CDR3 DNA reads as TGTGCCAGCAGCTTAGTGGCGGGGGCTCGGCAGTTCTTC. Protein: CASSLVAGARQFF.

The CDR3 DNA reads TGTGCCACCAGTCCCCGGGACAGGGACTACAATGAGCAGTTCTTC. It yields the protein CATSPRDRDYNEQFF. The genes are TRBV15 and TRBJ2-1, with 9 bases identical to TRBD1. The CDR3 has 15 residues. The germline V gene encodes CDR1 LNHNV and CDR2 YYDKDF (reference sequence). Germline trimming cut 6 bases from V and 3 bases from J; bases unmatched to any gene: 6. Together with reference TRBV15 and TRBJ2-1, the CDR3 gives the full variable domain: DAMVIQNPRYQVTQFGKPVTLSCSQTLNHNVMYWYQQKSSQAPKLLFHYYDKDFNNEADTPDNFQSRRPNTSFCFLDIRSPGLGDTAMYLCATSPRDRDYNEQFFGPGTRLTVL.

This chain links TRBV27 with TRBJ1-3; 8 nucleotides match TRBD1. The V and J ends lost 4 bases and 0 bases, in that order; junction bases with no gene match: 14. This CDR3 has 19 residues. In germline, CDR1 is MNHEY, CDR2 SMNVEV (reference sequence). CDR3 residues: CASSSRLQGAQISGNTIYF. The CDR3 DNA reads as TGTGCCAGCAGTTCTCGACTTCAGGGGGCCCAAATCTCTGGAAACACCATATATTTT.

J is TRBJ1-4 and V is TRBV7-9, with D possibly being TRBD1 (5 bases). The ends were cut back, 1 base at V and 0 bases at J, with 15 bases in the middle. The germline CDR1 and CDR2 sequences are SEHNR and FQNEAQ (reference sequence). The CDR3 length is 18 residues. This CDR3 is CASSLEQGRIATNEKLFF. The CDR3, as DNA: TGTGCCAGCAGCTTAGAGCAGGGCCGAATTGCAACTAATGAAAAACTGTTTTTT.

The chain combines TRBV6-5 with TRBJ1-1; 7 nucleotides match TRBD1. The germline gives CDR1 MNHEY, CDR2 SVGAGI. The CDR3 is made up of 15 amino acids. The trim removed 6 bases at V and 4 bases at J, leaving 11 bases unmatched. CDR3 sequence reads: CASSDGQEGGTEAFF. The CDR3 DNA reads as TGTGCCAGCAGCGATGGACAGGAAGGTGGCACTGAAGCTTTCTTT.

The V gene is TRBV9, the J gene TRBJ1-2; the match to TRBD1 covers 7 bases. CDR1 SGDLS and CDR2 YYNGEE come from the germline V gene. V was pared by 2 bases and J by 8 bases, with 12 bases of the junction left unmatched. The CDR3 runs to 15 residues. CDR3 bases: TGTGCCAGCAGCGTCGGGTCGACAGGGACGAACGGCTACACCTTC. Its protein is CASSVGSTGTNGYTF.

The chain is built from TRBV5-6 and TRBJ2-3; 14 bases agree with TRBD2. Germline V gene data show CDR1 as SGHDT and CDR2 as YYEEEE. The CDR3 consists of 15 residues. J was trimmed by 4 bases and V by 4 bases; bases with no gene match: 2. The CDR3 DNA reads TGTGCCAGCAGCCAGGGACTAGCGGGAGCAGATACGCAGTATTTT. It yields the protein CASSQGLAGADTQYF.

Regarding this clone: Germline and junction disagree at one end, which may indicate a read error. CDR3 DNA: TGTGCCAGCAGTGAAGGCGATACAGGGGCCCCTCTCTTT. Its translation: CASSEGDTGAPLF. V gene TRBV6-1 combines with J gene TRBJ1-1, with 7 bases matching TRBD1. The germline CDR1 and CDR2 sequences are MNHNS and SASEGT. CDR3 length: 13 amino acids.

This clone was seen once. The chain couples TRBV4-1 to TRBJ1-1; tentative D call: TRBD1 (6 bases). Trimming stripped 1 base from V and 4 bases from J, with 13 bases between. This CDR3 comprises 15 residues. CDR1 is MGHRA, CDR2 YSYEKL, per germline. DNA for the CDR3: TGCGCCAGCAGCCAAGTGAGCCAGGGGACCACTGAAGCTTTCTTT. Translating it yields CASSQVSQGTTEAFF.